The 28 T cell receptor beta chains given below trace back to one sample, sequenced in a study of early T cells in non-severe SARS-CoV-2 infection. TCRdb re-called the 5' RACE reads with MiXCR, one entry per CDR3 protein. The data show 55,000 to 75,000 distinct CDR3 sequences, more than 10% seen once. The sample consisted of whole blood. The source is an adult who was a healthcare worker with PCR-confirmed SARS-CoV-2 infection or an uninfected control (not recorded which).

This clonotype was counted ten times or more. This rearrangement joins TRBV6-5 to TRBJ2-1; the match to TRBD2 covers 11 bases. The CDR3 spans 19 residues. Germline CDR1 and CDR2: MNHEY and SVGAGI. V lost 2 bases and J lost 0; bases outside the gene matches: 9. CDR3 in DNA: TGTGCCAGCAGTTACACCGCCGCTAGCGGGGGGTCCTCCTACAATGAGCAGTTCTTC. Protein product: CASSYTAASGGSSYNEQFF.

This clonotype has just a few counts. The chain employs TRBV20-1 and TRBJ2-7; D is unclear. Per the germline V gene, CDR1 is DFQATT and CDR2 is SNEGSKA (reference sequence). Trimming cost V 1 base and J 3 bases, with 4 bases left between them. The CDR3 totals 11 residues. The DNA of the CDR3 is TGCAGTGCTAGAGTCAGCTACGAGCAGTACTTC. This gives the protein CSARVSYEQYF.

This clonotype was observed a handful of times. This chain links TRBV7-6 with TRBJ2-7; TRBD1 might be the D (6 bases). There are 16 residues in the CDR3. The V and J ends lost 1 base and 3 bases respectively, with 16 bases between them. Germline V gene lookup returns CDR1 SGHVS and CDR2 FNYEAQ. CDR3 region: CASSLGPPQGNYEQYF. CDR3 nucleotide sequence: TGTGCCAGCAGCTTAGGACCCCCTCAGGGGAACTACGAGCAGTACTTC.

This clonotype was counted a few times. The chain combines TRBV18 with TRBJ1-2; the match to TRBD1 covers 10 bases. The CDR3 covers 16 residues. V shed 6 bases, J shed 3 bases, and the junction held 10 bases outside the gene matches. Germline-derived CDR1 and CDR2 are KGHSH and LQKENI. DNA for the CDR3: TGTGCCAGCTCCCGGGACAGGGGAAATGACTACTATGGCTACACCTTC. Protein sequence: CASSRDRGNDYYGYTF.

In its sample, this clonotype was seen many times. The CDR3 DNA reads TGTGCCAGCAGTTTAGAGGAAGGCTCTGGAAACACCATATATTTT. Translating it yields CASSLEEGSGNTIYF. The V gene is TRBV12-3 or TRBV12-4, the J gene TRBJ1-3; D ambiguous. V was pared by 1 base and J by 0 bases, with 7 bases between. This CDR3 spans 15 amino acids.

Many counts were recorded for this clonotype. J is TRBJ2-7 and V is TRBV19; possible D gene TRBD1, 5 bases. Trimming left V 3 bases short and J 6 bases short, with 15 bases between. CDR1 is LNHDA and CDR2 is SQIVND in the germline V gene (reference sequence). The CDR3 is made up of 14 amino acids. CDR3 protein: CASSMVGTGGEQYF. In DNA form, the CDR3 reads TGTGCCAGTAGTATGGTTGGAACAGGCGGCGAGCAGTACTTC.

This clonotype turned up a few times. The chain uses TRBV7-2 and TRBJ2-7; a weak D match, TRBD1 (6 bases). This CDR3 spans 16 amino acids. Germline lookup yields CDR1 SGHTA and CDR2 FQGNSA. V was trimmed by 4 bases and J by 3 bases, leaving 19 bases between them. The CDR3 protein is CASSSTTGKGYYEQYF. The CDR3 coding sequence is TGTGCCAGCAGCTCAACTACAGGGAAGGGTTACTACGAGCAGTACTTC.

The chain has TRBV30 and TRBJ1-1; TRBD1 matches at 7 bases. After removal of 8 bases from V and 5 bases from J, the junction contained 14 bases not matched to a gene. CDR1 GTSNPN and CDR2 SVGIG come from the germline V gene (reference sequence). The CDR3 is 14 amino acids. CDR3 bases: TGTGCCGGGACAGCTAGTACCCTTTTGACTGAAGCTTTCTTT. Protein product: CAGTASTLLTEAFF.

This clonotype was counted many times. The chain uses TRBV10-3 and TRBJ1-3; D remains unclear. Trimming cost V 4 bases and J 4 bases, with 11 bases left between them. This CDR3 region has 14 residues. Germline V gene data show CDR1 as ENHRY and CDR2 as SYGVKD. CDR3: CAISGRSWGNTIYF. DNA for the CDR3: TGTGCCATCAGTGGCCGGAGTTGGGGAAACACCATATATTTT.

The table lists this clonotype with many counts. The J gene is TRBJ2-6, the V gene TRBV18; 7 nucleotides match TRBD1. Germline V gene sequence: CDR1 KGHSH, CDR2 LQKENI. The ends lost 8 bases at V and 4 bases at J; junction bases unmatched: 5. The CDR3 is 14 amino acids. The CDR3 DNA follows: TGTGCCAGCCAGACAGGGACCGGGGCCAACGTCCTGACTTTC. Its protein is CASQTGTGANVLTF. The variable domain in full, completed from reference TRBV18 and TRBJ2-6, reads NAGVMQNPRHLVRRRGQEARLRCSPMKGHSHVYWYRQLPEEGLKFMVYLQKENIIDESGMPKERFSAEFPKEGPSILRIQQVVRGDSAAYFCASQTGTGANVLTFGAGSRLTVL.

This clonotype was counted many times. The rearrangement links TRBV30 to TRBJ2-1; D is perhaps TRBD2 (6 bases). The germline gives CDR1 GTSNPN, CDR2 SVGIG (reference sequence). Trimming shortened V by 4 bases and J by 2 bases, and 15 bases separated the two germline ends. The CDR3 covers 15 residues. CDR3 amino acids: CAWIEPPSAYNEQFF. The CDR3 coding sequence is TGTGCCTGGATCGAACCCCCTAGCGCCTACAATGAGCAGTTCTTC.

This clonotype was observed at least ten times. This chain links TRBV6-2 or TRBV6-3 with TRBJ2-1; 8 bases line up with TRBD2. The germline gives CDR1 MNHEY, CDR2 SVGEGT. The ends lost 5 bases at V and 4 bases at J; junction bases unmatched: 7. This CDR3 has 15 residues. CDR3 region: CASSNGGAGYNEQFF. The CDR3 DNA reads TGTGCCAGCAGTAACGGGGGGGCCGGTTACAATGAGCAGTTCTTC.

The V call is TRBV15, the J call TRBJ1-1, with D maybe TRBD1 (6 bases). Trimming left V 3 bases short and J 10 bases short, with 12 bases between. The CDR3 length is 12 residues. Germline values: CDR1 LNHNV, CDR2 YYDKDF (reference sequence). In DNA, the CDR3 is TGTGCCACCAGCAGTGGGACACCCGGAGCTTTCTTT. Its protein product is CATSSGTPGAFF. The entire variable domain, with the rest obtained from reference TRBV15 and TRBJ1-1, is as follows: DAMVIQNPRYQVTQFGKPVTLSCSQTLNHNVMYWYQQKSSQAPKLLFHYYDKDFNNEADTPDNFQSRRPNTSFCFLDIRSPGLGDTAMYLCATSSGTPGAFFGQGTRLTVV.

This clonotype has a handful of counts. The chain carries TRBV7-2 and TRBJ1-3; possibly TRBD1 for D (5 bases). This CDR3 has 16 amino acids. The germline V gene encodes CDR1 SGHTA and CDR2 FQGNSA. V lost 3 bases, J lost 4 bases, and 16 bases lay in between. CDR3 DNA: TGTGCCAGCAGCTTGGCCCCCCGGGGGGGAGGAAACACCATATATTTT. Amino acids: CASSLAPRGGGNTIYF.

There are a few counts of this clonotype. For the CDR3, the DNA is TGTGCCAGCAGCCGCCTAGCGGGGGCTTACAATGAGCAGTTCTTC. This gives the protein CASSRLAGAYNEQFF. V is TRBV7-6 and J is TRBJ2-1; 10 nucleotides agree with TRBD2. Germline assignment: CDR1 SGHVS and CDR2 FNYEAQ. Trimming at V came to 5 bases and at J to 4 bases, leaving 5 bases not matched to a gene. This CDR3 is built from 15 residues.

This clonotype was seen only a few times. The CDR3 spells CASSDGSSYEQYF. The CDR3 DNA is TGTGCCAGCTCGGACGGAAGCTCCTACGAGCAGTACTTC. V gene TRBV19 combines with J gene TRBJ2-7; no reliable D call. This CDR3 contains 13 residues. Germline V gene lookup returns CDR1 LNHDA and CDR2 SQIVND (reference sequence). Trimming shortened V by 9 bases and J by 0 bases, and 12 bases separated the two germline ends.

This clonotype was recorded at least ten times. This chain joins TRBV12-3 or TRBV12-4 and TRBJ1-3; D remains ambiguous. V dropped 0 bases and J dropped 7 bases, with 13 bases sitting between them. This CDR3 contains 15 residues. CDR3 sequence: CASSLAGSVRNTIYF. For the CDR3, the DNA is TGTGCCAGCAGTTTAGCCGGGTCTGTCCGCAACACCATATATTTT.

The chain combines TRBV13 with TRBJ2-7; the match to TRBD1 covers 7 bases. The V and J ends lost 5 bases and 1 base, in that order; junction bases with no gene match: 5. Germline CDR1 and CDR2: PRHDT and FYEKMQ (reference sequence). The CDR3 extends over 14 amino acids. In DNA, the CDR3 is TGTGCCAGCAGCCTAGACAGGGCATCCTACGAGCAGTACTTC. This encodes CASSLDRASYEQYF. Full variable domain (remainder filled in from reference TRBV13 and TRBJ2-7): AAGVIQSPRHLIKEKRETATLKCYPIPRHDTVYWYQQGPGQDPQFLISFYEKMQSDKGSIPDRFSAQQFSDYHSELNMSSLELGDSALYFCASSLDRASYEQYFGPGTRLTVT.

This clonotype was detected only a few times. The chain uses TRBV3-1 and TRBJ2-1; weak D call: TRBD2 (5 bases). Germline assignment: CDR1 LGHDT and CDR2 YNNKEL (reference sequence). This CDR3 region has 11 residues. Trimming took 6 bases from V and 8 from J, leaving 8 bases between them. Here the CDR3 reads CASRLRDEQFF. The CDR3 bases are TGTGCCAGCAGACTGCGGGATGAGCAGTTCTTC.

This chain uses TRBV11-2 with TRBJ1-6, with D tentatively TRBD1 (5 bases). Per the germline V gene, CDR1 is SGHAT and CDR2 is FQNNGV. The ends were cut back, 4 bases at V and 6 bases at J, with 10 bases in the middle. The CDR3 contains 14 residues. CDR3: CASSSVGTNSPLHF. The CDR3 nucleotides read TGTGCCAGCAGCTCCGTCGGGACTAATTCACCCCTCCACTTT. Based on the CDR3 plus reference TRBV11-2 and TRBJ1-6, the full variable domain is EAGVAQSPRYKIIEKRQSVAFWCNPISGHATLYWYQQILGQGPKLLIQFQNNGVVDDSQLPKDRFSAERLKGVDSTLKIQPAKLEDSAVYLCASSSVGTNSPLHFGNGTRLTVT.

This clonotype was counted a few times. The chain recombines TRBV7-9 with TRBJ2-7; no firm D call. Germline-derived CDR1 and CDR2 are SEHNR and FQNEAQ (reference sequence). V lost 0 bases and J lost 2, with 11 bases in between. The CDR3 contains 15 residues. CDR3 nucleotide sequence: TGTGCCAGCAGCTTAGCGAGACTGGTAACCTACGAGCAGTACTTC. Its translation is CASSLARLVTYEQYF.

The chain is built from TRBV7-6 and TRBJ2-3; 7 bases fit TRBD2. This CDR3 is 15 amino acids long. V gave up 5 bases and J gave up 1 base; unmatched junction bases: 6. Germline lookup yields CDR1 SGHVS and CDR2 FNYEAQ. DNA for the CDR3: TGTGCCAGCAGCGAGCGGGCGGGAGGCACAGATACGCAGTATTTT. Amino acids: CASSERAGGTDTQYF.

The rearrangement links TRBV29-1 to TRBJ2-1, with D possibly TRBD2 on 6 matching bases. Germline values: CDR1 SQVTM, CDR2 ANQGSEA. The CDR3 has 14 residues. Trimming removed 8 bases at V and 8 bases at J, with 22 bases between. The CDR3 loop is CSTARSTGEYEQFF. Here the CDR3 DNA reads TGCAGCACCGCGAGGAGTACGGGGGAGTATGAGCAGTTCTTC.

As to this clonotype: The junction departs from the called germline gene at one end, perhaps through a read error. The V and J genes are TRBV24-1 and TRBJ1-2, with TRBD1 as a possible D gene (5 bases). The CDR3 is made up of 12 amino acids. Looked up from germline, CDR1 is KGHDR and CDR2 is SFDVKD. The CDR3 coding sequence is TGTGCCACCAGTGACGGACCGGGACCACGTTCCTTC. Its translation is CATSDGPGPRSF.

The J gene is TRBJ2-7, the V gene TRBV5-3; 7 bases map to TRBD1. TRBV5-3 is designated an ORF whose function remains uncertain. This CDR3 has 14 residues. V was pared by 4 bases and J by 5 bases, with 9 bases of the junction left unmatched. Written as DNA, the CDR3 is TGTGCCAGAAGCCAACGACAGGGACGTCACGAGCAGTACTTC. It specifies CARSQRQGRHEQYF.

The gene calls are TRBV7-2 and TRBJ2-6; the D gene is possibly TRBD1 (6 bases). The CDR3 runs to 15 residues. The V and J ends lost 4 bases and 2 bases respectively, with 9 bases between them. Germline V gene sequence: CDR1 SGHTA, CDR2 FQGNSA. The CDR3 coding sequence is TGTGCCAGCAGCTCCCACAGGGCTGGGGCCAACGTCCTGACTTTC. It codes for CASSSHRAGANVLTF.

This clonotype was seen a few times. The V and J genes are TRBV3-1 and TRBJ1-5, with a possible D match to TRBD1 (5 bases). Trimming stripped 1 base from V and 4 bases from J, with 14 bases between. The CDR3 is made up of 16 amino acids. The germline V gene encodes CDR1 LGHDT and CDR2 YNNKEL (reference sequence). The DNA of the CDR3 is TGTGCCAGCAGCCAAGGGTTAGGGGAGGTAAATCAGCCCCAGCATTTT. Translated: CASSQGLGEVNQPQHF. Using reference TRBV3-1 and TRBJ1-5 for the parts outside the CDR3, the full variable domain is DTAVSQTPKYLVTQMGNDKSIKCEQNLGHDTMYWYKQDSKKFLKIMFSYNNKELIINETVPNRFSPKSPDKAHLNLHINSLELGDSAVYFCASSQGLGEVNQPQHFGDGTRLSIL.

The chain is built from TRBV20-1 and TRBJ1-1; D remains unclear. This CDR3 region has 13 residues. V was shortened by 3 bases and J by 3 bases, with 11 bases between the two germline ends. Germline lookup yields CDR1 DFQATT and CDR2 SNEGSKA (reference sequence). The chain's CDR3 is CSARTSRDTEAFF. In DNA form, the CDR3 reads TGCAGTGCTAGGACTTCGCGTGACACTGAAGCTTTCTTT.